This is a list of T cell receptor beta chains from one sample in a study of blood T cell repertoires in COVID-19. TCRdb's copy holds only in-frame clones and misses some; the assay was immunoSEQ multiplex PCR. This table has approximately 88,000 clones, 75% to 85% appearing once. The sequencing sample was made of peripheral blood. The receptor set was obtained from a woman older than 75 with acute or convalescent COVID-19. Both conserved end residues are part of each CDR3. Fields, in order: J gene, CDR3 length, V gene, CDR3 protein.

>TRBJ2-7|17|TRBV24-1
CATSDLPIQGPGYEQYF
>TRBJ1-6|14|TRBV2
CASLDRVGNSPLHF
>TRBJ2-1|20|TRBV7-3
CASSQPPSGGAPGSYNEQFF
>TRBJ2-1|13|TRBV2
CASSQQSYNEQFF
>TRBJ2-7|12|TRBV29-1
CSVEAVNYEQYF
>TRBJ1-6|14|TRBV7-9
CASSRQGSNSPLHF
>TRBJ2-1|11|TRBV3-1/TRBV3-2
CASSLWPEQFF
>TRBJ1-1|14|TRBV29-1
CSANRATGNTEAFF
>TRBJ2-1|16|TRBV7-2
CASSLGKGLIRNEQFF
>TRBJ2-7|19|TRBV7-2
CASSLGGRTGANDPYEQYF
>TRBJ2-2|16|TRBV7-6
CASSSRTGTDTGELFF
>TRBJ1-2|13|TRBV12-3/TRBV12-4
CASSFGGVIGYTF
>TRBJ1-2|14|TRBV5-6
CASSLGRVNYGYTF
>TRBJ1-2|11|TRBV28
CASSSGYGYTF
>TRBJ2-1|15|TRBV7-2
CASSLSLLAGLEQFF
>TRBJ2-7|12|TRBV3-1/TRBV3-2
CASSQVSYEQYF